The 10 T cell receptor beta chains below come from one sample, sequenced in a study of OX40 agonist ivuxolimab in advanced cancers. TCRdb's copy holds only in-frame clones and misses some; the assay was immunoSEQ multiplex PCR. The repertoire holds fewer than 60,000 clones, with roughly 85% as singletons. Sequences were derived from CD4+ or CD8+ T cells sorted from blood, sampled in a trial of the OX40 agonist ivuxolimab. These receptors were obtained from an adult with an advanced solid tumor such as melanoma, head and neck, liver or kidney cancer.

V and J are TRBV7-2 and TRBJ1-2; 7 bases line up with TRBD1. Germline V gene data show CDR1 as SGHTA and CDR2 as FQGNSA. The CDR3 loop spans 15 amino acids. With V trimmed by 5 bases and J by 5 bases, 11 bases remained unmatched. CDR3 DNA: TGTGCCAGCAGCGAAGACGACAGGGTAGGGTATGGCTACACCTTC. This gives the protein CASSEDDRVGYGYTF.

V gene TRBV12-5 combines with J gene TRBJ2-5; 10 nucleotides match TRBD2. CDR1 LGHNT and CDR2 FRNRAP come from the germline V gene. This CDR3 spans 15 amino acids. V was pared by 6 bases and J by 2 bases, with 6 bases of the junction left unmatched. The CDR3 DNA reads as TGTGCTAGTGGCCGAGAGACTAGCGGGCAAGAGACCCAGTACTTC. This sequence encodes CASGRETSGQETQYF.

The CDR3 coding sequence is TGTGCCAGCAGCTTAGGTGACAGGGGGACCTACGAGCAGTACTTC. Translation: CASSLGDRGTYEQYF. This chain connects TRBV13 to TRBJ2-7; 9 nucleotides align to TRBD1. From germline, CDR1 is PRHDT and CDR2 FYEKMQ (reference sequence). The CDR3 runs to 15 residues. The V gene end was trimmed by 0 bases and the J gene end by 2 bases; junction bases not matched to a gene: 2.

The chain couples TRBV7-6 to TRBJ2-3, with 8 bases matching TRBD1. The CDR3 is 14 residues long. J was trimmed by 3 bases and V by 7 bases; bases with no gene match: 6. The germline CDR1 and CDR2 sequences are SGHVS and FNYEAQ. The CDR3 is CASKGQGWTDTQYF. The CDR3 DNA follows: TGTGCCAGCAAAGGACAGGGTTGGACAGATACGCAGTATTTT.

The chain carries TRBV7-9 and TRBJ1-4; TRBD1 matches 7 bases. V lost 3 bases, J lost 6 bases, and 4 bases stayed unmatched. Germline loops: CDR1 SEHNR, CDR2 FQNEAQ (reference sequence). This CDR3 comprises 14 residues. Here the CDR3 DNA reads TGTGCCAGCAGCTTCCCAGGGGGGCATGAAAAACTGTTTTTT. Protein: CASSFPGGHEKLFF.

This chain connects TRBV27 to TRBJ2-2, with unresolved D. The V and J ends lost 2 bases and 6 bases respectively, with 10 bases between them. Germline CDR1 is MNHEY and CDR2 is SMNVEV (reference sequence). This CDR3 has 14 amino acids. CDR3 sequence (DNA): TGTGCCAGCAGTTTAGGCAGTTGGGCCGGGGAGCTGTTTTTT. This codes for CASSLGSWAGELFF.

This chain uses TRBV9 with TRBJ2-7; a possible D gene is TRBD2 (5 bases). The CDR3 is 12 amino acids. The ends were cut back, 0 bases at V and 5 bases at J, with 6 bases in the middle. Germline V gene sequence: CDR1 SGDLS, CDR2 YYNGEE. The CDR3 nucleotides are TGTGCCAGCAGCGTAGACGGGAACGAGCAGTACTTC. It codes for CASSVDGNEQYF.

The rearrangement uses TRBV9 and TRBJ1-3, with a tentative D call TRBD1 (5 bases). CDR3 size: 14 residues. In germline, CDR1 is SGDLS, CDR2 YYNGEE. The ends were cut back, 3 bases at V and 1 base at J, with 8 bases in the middle. The CDR3 loop is CASSGRQSGNTIYF. The CDR3 DNA reads TGTGCCAGCAGCGGAAGACAGTCTGGAAACACCATATATTTT.

The CDR3 reads CASSMGGTGAFAEQYF. The CDR3 DNA sequence: TGTGCCAGTAGTATGGGGGGAACAGGGGCTTTTGCCGAGCAGTACTTC. The chain uses TRBV19 and TRBJ2-7, with D perhaps TRBD1 (7 bases). The germline gives CDR1 LNHDA, CDR2 SQIVND (reference sequence). Trimming cost V 3 bases and J 6 bases, with 21 bases left between them. The CDR3 consists of 16 residues.

The chain links TRBV11-3 to TRBJ2-5; D gene ambiguous. CDR3 length: 14 residues. Per germline, CDR1 SGHNT and CDR2 YENEEA. Between the trimmed V and J ends, which lost 6 bases and 5 bases, there was a span of 16 bases. The CDR3 spells CASRGRSGRETQYF. DNA for the CDR3: TGTGCCAGCAGGGGTCGCTCTGGACGCGAGACCCAGTACTTC.